The 26 T cell receptor beta chains below were found in one sample sequenced in a study of response to subunit inactivated influenza vaccine. In TCRdb, the RT-PCR reads were re-called with MiXCR into one record per CDR3 protein. Of around 600,000 distinct CDR3 sequences listed, about 10% are singletons. These data were also reused for a study on T cells expressing NK-cell markers. That source adds: Production of TCR beta cDNA relied on 5'RACE template switching with UMIs.

Here the sequenced sample was PBMCs from blood, taken on the day of vaccination. These receptor sequences come from a man aged 50 to 60 who received an inactivated influenza vaccine.

This clonotype was detected ten times or more. The chain has TRBV12-3 or TRBV12-4 and TRBJ2-2; maybe TRBD1 (5 bases). The ends were cut back, 5 bases at V and 4 bases at J, with 11 bases in the middle. The CDR3 totals 14 residues. CDR3 in amino acids: CASSRQRTTGELFF. Here the CDR3 DNA reads TGTGCCAGCAGTCGACAGAGAACCACCGGGGAGCTGTTTTTT.

The rearrangement uses TRBV5-1 and TRBJ2-2; 8 bases match TRBD1. The V and J ends lost 5 bases and 6 bases, in that order; junction bases with no gene match: 6. CDR1 is SGHRS and CDR2 is YFSETQ in the germline V gene. The CDR3 runs 14 residues. In DNA form, the CDR3 reads TGCGCCAGCAGAGGACAGGGTATGTCCGGGGAGCTGTTTTTT. It encodes CASRGQGMSGELFF.

Comments on this clonotype: Since a much larger clone is just one base distant, this may be a read error. V usage is TRBV6-1 and J usage is TRBJ1-1; D uncertain. This CDR3 has 13 residues. Germline V gives CDR1 MNHNS, CDR2 SASEGT. The DNA for the CDR3 is TGTGCCAGCAGACCAGGACTAAACATTGAAGCTTTCTTT. Translation gives CASRPGLNIEAFF.

CDR3 in amino acids: CASSSGRSQETQYF. The DNA for the CDR3 is TGCGCCAGCAGCTCCGGACGGAGCCAAGAGACCCAGTACTTC. The genes are TRBV5-1 and TRBJ2-5; no reliable D call. Germline CDR1 and CDR2: SGHRS and YFSETQ. This CDR3 comprises 14 residues. V dropped 3 bases and J dropped 1 base, with 10 bases sitting between them.

This clonotype was recorded many times. The chain combines TRBV7-2 with TRBJ2-7, with D possibly TRBD2 on 5 matching bases. V lost 2 bases to trimming and J lost 2 bases, with 13 bases between them. Germline CDR1 SGHTA, CDR2 FQGNSA. The CDR3 is 15 residues long. Here the CDR3 DNA reads TGTGCCAGCAGCTTAAGGGCAGCGGATACCTACGAGCAGTACTTC. Amino acids: CASSLRAADTYEQYF.

The sample holds a few counts of this clonotype. This chain connects TRBV10-3 to TRBJ2-5; 9 positions agree with TRBD1. The trim removed 2 bases at V and 3 bases at J, leaving 16 bases unmatched. CDR1 and CDR2 (germline): ENHRY, SYGVKD. This CDR3 is built from 19 residues. The chain's CDR3 is CAISETLKTGTGSEETQYF. The CDR3 DNA follows: TGTGCCATCAGTGAGACCCTAAAGACCGGGACAGGGTCTGAAGAGACCCAGTACTTC.

This clonotype was observed a handful of times. The rearrangement joins TRBV23-1 to TRBJ2-7; tentatively, D is TRBD2 (6 bases). TRBV23-1 is an open reading frame, and its role is uncertain. V lost 7 bases to trimming and J lost 0 bases, with 16 bases between them. The CDR3 sequence is 15 residues long. CDR3 region: CASMEGRTYSYEQYF. The CDR3 bases are TGCGCCAGCATGGAGGGCAGGACATACTCCTACGAGCAGTACTTC.

This clonotype occurred a few times. The V call is TRBV29-1, the J call TRBJ1-1; D gene uncertain. The ends were cut back, 4 bases at V and 0 bases at J, with 9 bases in the middle. CDR1 and CDR2 from the germline V gene are SQVTM and ANQGSEA. This CDR3 comprises 13 residues. In DNA form, the CDR3 reads TGCAGCGTTGGGAGCAGGATGAACACTGAAGCTTTCTTT. Its protein is CSVGSRMNTEAFF. Together with reference TRBV29-1 and TRBJ1-1, the CDR3 gives the full variable domain: SAVISQKPSRDICQRGTSLTIQCQVDSQVTMMFWYRQQPGQSLTLIATANQGSEATYESGFVIDKFPISRPNLTFSTLTVSNMSPEDSSIYLCSVGSRMNTEAFFGQGTRLTVV.

This clonotype has just a few counts. The V and J genes are TRBV5-1 and TRBJ1-6; TRBD1 aligns across 7 bases. J was trimmed by 6 bases and V by 0 bases; bases with no gene match: 3. The germline V gene has CDR1 SGHRS and CDR2 YFSETQ. This CDR3 contains 15 residues. The CDR3 region is CASSLEGGINSPLHF. The DNA of the CDR3 is TGCGCCAGCAGCTTGGAAGGGGGCATTAATTCACCCCTCCACTTT.

V is TRBV2 and J is TRBJ1-2; TRBD1 agrees at 10 bases. The CDR3 contains 15 residues. CDR1 is SNHLY, CDR2 FYNNEI, per germline. The ends lost 4 bases at V and 8 bases at J; junction bases unmatched: 10. CDR3 region: CASSVKTGGAGGYTF. The CDR3 nucleotides read TGTGCCAGCAGTGTAAAGACAGGGGGCGCGGGAGGCTACACCTTC.

This clonotype was picked up a small number of times. This rearrangement joins TRBV15 to TRBJ1-2, with TRBD1 matching over 7 bases. V shed 2 bases, J shed 6 bases, and the junction held 3 bases outside the gene matches. The CDR3 has 13 residues. CDR1 LNHNV and CDR2 YYDKDF come from the germline V gene (reference sequence). This chain's CDR3 is CATSRRDRDGYTF. For the CDR3, the DNA is TGTGCCACCAGCAGACGCGACAGGGATGGCTACACCTTC.

This clonotype was seen a few times. V gene TRBV2 combines with J gene TRBJ1-4; no firm D call. This CDR3 comprises 12 residues. V gave up 3 bases and J gave up 8 bases, with 7 bases separating them. CDR1 SNHLY and CDR2 FYNNEI come from the germline V gene. The CDR3 spells CASSESGEKLFF. CDR3 in DNA: TGTGCCAGCAGTGAGTCTGGGGAAAAACTGTTTTTT.

The genes are TRBV30 and TRBJ2-5; D is ambiguous. The CDR3 runs to 12 residues. V dropped 0 bases and J dropped 6 bases, with 8 bases sitting between them. Germline V gene sequence: CDR1 GTSNPN, CDR2 SVGIG (reference sequence). The CDR3: CAWSVTGKTQYF. The CDR3 coding sequence is TGTGCCTGGAGTGTGACTGGGAAGACCCAGTACTTC.

This clonotype was seen ten or more times. The genes are TRBV7-2 and TRBJ2-1; D gene ambiguous. Trimming pared 2 bases from V and 9 bases from J, leaving 5 bases between. CDR1 is SGHTA and CDR2 is FQGNSA in the germline V gene. The CDR3 extends over 11 amino acids. This CDR3 reads CASSLIGEQFF. CDR3 DNA: TGTGCCAGCAGCTTAATAGGTGAGCAGTTCTTC.

This clonotype was counted only a few times. This rearrangement joins TRBV27 to TRBJ1-1; D is unresolved. From germline, CDR1 is MNHEY and CDR2 SMNVEV (reference sequence). The CDR3 sequence is 16 residues long. V lost 0 bases and J lost 2, with 13 bases in between. The CDR3 DNA reads TGTGCCAGCAGTTTATCGGCGTTTGGATTTAACACTGAAGCTTTCTTT. It yields the protein CASSLSAFGFNTEAFF.

This clonotype occurred a few times. The V and J genes are TRBV20-1 and TRBJ2-1, with 7 bases aligning to TRBD1. CDR3 length: 15 residues. Per the germline V gene, CDR1 is DFQATT and CDR2 is SNEGSKA (reference sequence). V shed 3 bases, J shed 1 base, and the junction held 6 bases outside the gene matches. The CDR3 nucleotides are TGCAGTGCTAGTAAGGGGGCGAGGTCCTACAATGAGCAGTTCTTC. It is translated as CSASKGARSYNEQFF.

This clonotype was detected only a few times. The rearrangement uses TRBV5-1 and TRBJ1-2, with TRBD1 matching over 7 bases. The V gene's germline CDR1 is SGHRS and CDR2 YFSETQ. The CDR3 is 16 amino acids. Germline trimming cut 5 bases from V and 3 bases from J; bases unmatched to any gene: 13. The CDR3: CASRLFGTQGYYGYTF. The CDR3 nucleotides are TGCGCCAGCAGGTTATTCGGTACACAGGGGTACTATGGCTACACCTTC. Full variable domain (outside the CDR3, taken from reference TRBV5-1 and TRBJ1-2): KAGVTQTPRYLIKTRGQQVTLSCSPISGHRSVSWYQQTPGQGLQFLFEYFSETQRNKGNFPGRFSGRQFSNSRSEMNVSTLELGDSALYLCASRLFGTQGYYGYTFGSGTRLTVV.

This clonotype has more than one count but fewer than ten. The chain employs TRBV7-2 and TRBJ1-2; no clear D. V lost 0 bases to trimming and J lost 8 bases, with 16 bases between them. The CDR3 consists of 15 residues. The V gene's germline CDR1 is SGHTA and CDR2 FQGNSA. CDR3 sequence: CASSLASQTSGGYTF. In DNA, the CDR3 is TGTGCCAGCAGCTTAGCGAGCCAGACCTCTGGAGGCTACACCTTC.

The chain is built from TRBV4-3 and TRBJ1-4, with D perhaps TRBD1 (6 bases). V lost 3 bases and J 2 bases, leaving 25 bases between the germline ends. CDR1 LGHNA and CDR2 YSLEER come from the germline V gene. The CDR3 spans 20 residues. Here the CDR3 reads CASSHRGQGNPPRTNEKLFF. In nucleotides, the CDR3 is TGCGCCAGCAGCCACCGTGGGCAGGGGAATCCCCCACGGACTAATGAAAAACTGTTTTTT.

The chain uses TRBV20-1 and TRBJ2-5; possibly TRBD2 for D (6 bases). The V gene's germline CDR1 is DFQATT and CDR2 SNEGSKA (reference sequence). V dropped 2 bases and J dropped 4 bases, with 14 bases sitting between them. CDR3 length: 14 residues. The CDR3 DNA sequence: TGCAGTGCTAGACCACTCGGGGGTCGAGAGACCCAGTACTTC. Amino acid sequence: CSARPLGGRETQYF.

This clonotype showed up just a few times. V gene TRBV7-9 combines with J gene TRBJ1-5; D is undetermined. There are 13 residues in the CDR3. Germline CDR1 is SEHNR and CDR2 is FQNEAQ (reference sequence). The germline V and J ends were trimmed by 1 base and 5 bases, with 6 bases remaining between them. The CDR3 reads CASSLDSDQPQHF. CDR3 DNA: TGTGCCAGCAGCTTAGACAGCGATCAGCCCCAGCATTTT.

J is TRBJ2-1 and V is TRBV7-6, with TRBD2 matching 10 bases. This CDR3 comprises 16 residues. Germline values: CDR1 SGHVS, CDR2 FNYEAQ. With 5 bases clipped from V and 2 bases from J, the junction kept 6 bases outside the gene matches. Written as DNA, the CDR3 is TGTGCCAGCAGCACGGGGACTAGCGCTGCCTACAATGAGCAGTTCTTC. This gives the protein CASSTGTSAAYNEQFF. The complete variable domain, with remaining parts taken from reference TRBV7-6 and TRBJ2-1, reads GAGVSQSPRYKVTKRGQDVALRCDPISGHVSLYWYRQALGQGPEFLTYFNYEAQQDKSGLPNDRFSAERPEGSISTLTIQRTEQRDSAMYRCASSTGTSAAYNEQFFGPGTRLTVL.

This rearrangement joins TRBV28 to TRBJ2-5; the D gene is possibly TRBD1 (6 bases). The V and J ends lost 5 bases and 5 bases respectively, with 15 bases between them. CDR1 and CDR2 from the germline V gene are MDHEN and SYDVKM. The CDR3 has 14 amino acids. CDR3 sequence (DNA): TGTGCCAGCAGTCTCTCCGGGACATTGGAGACCCAGTACTTC. Residues: CASSLSGTLETQYF.

This clonotype showed up just a few times. The rearrangement links TRBV7-9 to TRBJ2-3; a weak D match, TRBD2 (6 bases). V lost 2 bases and J lost 4, with 13 bases in between. Germline CDR1 SEHNR, CDR2 FQNEAQ (reference sequence). This CDR3 region has 15 residues. For the CDR3, the DNA is TGTGCCAGCAGCTTAAGAGGGCCGGGGGCAGATACGCAGTATTTT. This sequence encodes CASSLRGPGADTQYF.

The chain joins TRBV5-1 to TRBJ2-2; D perhaps matches TRBD1 (6 bases). V shed 2 bases and J shed 4 bases, with 9 bases lying between them. This CDR3 contains 14 residues. CDR1 and CDR2 from the germline V gene are SGHRS and YFSETQ. CDR3 bases: TGCGCCAGCAGCTTTCAGGGGAGCACCGGGGAGCTGTTTTTT. This translates into CASSFQGSTGELFF.

This clonotype was observed a handful of times. This chain uses TRBV20-1 with TRBJ2-1; possibly TRBD2 for D (5 bases). V was shortened by 1 base and J by 5 bases, with 9 bases between the two germline ends. The CDR3 is 13 amino acids. Germline CDR1 and CDR2: DFQATT and SNEGSKA (reference sequence). This CDR3 is CSARGETHNEQFF. CDR3 coding DNA: TGCAGTGCTAGAGGGGAGACTCACAATGAGCAGTTCTTC.